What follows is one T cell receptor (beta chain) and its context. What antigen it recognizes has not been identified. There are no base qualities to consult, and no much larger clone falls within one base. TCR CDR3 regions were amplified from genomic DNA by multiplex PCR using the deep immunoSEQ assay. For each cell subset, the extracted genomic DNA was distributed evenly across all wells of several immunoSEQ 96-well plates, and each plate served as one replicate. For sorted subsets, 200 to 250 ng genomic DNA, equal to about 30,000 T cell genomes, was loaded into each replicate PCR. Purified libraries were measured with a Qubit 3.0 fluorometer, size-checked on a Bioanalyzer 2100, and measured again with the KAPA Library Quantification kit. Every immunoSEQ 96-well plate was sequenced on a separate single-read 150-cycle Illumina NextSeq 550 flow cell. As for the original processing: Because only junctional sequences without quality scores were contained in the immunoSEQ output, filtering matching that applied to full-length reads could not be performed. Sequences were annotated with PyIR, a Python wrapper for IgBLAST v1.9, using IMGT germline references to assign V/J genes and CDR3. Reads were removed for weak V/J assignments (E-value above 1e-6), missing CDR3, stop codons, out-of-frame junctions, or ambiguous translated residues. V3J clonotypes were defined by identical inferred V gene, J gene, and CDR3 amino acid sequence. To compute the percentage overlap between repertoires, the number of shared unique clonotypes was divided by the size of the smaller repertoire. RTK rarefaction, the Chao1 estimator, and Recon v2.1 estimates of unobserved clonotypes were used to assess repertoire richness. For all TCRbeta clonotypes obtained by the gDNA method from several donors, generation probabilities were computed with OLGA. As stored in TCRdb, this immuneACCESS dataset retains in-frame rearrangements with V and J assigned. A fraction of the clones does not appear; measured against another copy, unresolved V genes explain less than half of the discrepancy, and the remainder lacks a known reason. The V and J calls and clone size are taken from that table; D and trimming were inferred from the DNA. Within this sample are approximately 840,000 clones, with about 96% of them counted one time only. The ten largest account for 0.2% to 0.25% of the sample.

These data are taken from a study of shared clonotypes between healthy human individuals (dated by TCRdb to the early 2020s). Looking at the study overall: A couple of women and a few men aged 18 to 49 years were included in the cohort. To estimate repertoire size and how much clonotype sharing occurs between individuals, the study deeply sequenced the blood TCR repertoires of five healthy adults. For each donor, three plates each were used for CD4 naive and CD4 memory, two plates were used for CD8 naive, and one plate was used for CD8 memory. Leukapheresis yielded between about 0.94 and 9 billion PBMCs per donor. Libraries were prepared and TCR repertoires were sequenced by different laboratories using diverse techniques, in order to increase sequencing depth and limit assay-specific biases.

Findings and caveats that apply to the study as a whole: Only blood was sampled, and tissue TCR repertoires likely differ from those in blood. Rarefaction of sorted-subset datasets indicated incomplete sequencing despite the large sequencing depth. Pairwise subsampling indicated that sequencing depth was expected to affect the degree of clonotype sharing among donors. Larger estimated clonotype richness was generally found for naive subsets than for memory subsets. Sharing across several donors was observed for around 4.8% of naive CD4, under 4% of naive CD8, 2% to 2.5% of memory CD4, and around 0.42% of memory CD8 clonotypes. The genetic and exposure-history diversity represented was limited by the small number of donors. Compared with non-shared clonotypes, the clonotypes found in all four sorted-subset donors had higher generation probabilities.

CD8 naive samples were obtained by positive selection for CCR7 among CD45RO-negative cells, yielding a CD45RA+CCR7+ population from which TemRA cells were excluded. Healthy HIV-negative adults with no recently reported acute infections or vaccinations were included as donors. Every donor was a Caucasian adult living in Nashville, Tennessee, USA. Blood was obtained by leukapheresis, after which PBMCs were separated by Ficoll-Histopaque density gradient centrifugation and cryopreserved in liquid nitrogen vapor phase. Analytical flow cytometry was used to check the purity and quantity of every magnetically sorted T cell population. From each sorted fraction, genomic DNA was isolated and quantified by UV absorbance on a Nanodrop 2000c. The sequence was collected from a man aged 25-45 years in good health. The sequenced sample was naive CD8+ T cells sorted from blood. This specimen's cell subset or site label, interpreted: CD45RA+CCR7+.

The DNA is TGTGCCAGCAGCCCAACTCTATCCTACAATGAGCAGTTCTTC. This sequence encodes CASSPTLSYNEQFF. The rearranged segments are TRBV7-9 and TRBJ2-1, with no reliable assignment of the D segment. Including the terminal cysteine and phenylalanine, the CDR3 comprises 14 residues. The kept DNA is CDR3 alone, 42 bases in frame from the first base. Looking up the germline V gene (reference sequence) yields CDR1 SEHNR and CDR2 FQNEAQ. V is clipped by 5 bases and J by 1 base, and the sequence between their germline boundaries is 9 bases long.